This TCR beta chain originates from a study of spatial heterogeneity in lung cancer. Study overall: Each time, sequencing found more beta-chain sequences than alpha-chain sequences. Study-level results: Mutation tallies in tumors tracked expanded intratumoral alpha and beta TCR counts.

Each CDR3 protein is one row after TCRdb ran MiXCR on the 5' RACE reads. The repertoire holds 17,000 or so distinct CDR3 sequences, more than 5% seen once, with around 7% in the top ten. There are many counts of this clonotype. Its antigen is currently unknown. The library was designed around alpha chains, so this beta chain is a stray read whose abundance carries little weight. Per the germline V gene, CDR1 is MNHEY and CDR2 is SMNVEV (reference sequence). This CDR3 comprises 17 residues. Trimming at V came to 4 bases and at J to 5 bases, leaving 8 bases not matched to a gene. Time point denoted: sample taken at primary tumor resection. The roughly 79 donors had untreated early-stage non-small cell lung cancer.

This TCR was recovered from a male donor with early-stage non-small cell lung cancer. The sample was lung tumor tissue, taken at surgery. This rearrangement joins TRBV27 to TRBJ2-1; 13 bases map to TRBD2. CDR3 region: CASSWGKGTSGDNEQFF. CDR3 nucleotides: TGTGCCAGCAGTTGGGGGAAAGGGACTAGCGGGGACAATGAGCAGTTCTTC.